This entry lists 5 T cell receptor beta chains sequenced from one sample in a study of T cell repertoires in cytomegalovirus infection. Which antigens these TCRs recognize remains unknown. Using its own MiXCR run on the reads, TCRdb lists one record per CDR3 protein. Of about 500,000 distinct CDR3 sequences listed, roughly a third were seen once; the top ten hold roughly a sixth. The sequencing here drew on cultured PBMCs, taken from culture after CMV antigen stimulation. These receptors came from a human donor in good health (CMV status not recorded). Some clones in this sample may be carry-over from other donors' samples.

The V call is TRBV27, the J call TRBJ2-1; D remains unclear. CDR1 is MNHEY and CDR2 is SMNVEV in the germline V gene (reference sequence). The CDR3 is made up of 13 amino acids. Trimming removed 5 bases from V and 4 bases from J, with 9 bases in between. The CDR3 DNA sequence: TGTGCCAGCAGTATCGACGGTTACAATGAGCAGTTCTTC. Amino acid sequence: CASSIDGYNEQFF.

In its sample, this clonotype was seen many times. The genes are TRBV7-6 and TRBJ2-1, with TRBD2 matching over 9 bases. There are 19 residues in the CDR3. Trimming at V came to 5 bases and at J to 0 bases, leaving 14 bases not matched to a gene. The germline CDR1 and CDR2 sequences are SGHVS and FNYEAQ. The CDR3: CASSPSWSSGAHSYNEQFF. CDR3 DNA sequence: TGTGCCAGCAGCCCAAGTTGGTCTAGCGGGGCTCACTCCTACAATGAGCAGTTCTTC.

This sequence joins TRBV12-3 or TRBV12-4 and TRBJ1-4; 8 nucleotides align to TRBD1. The V segment lost 6 bases and the J segment 8 bases; nucleotides outside the gene matches: 11. The CDR3 runs to 15 residues. The CDR3 DNA is TGTGCCAGCAGAGAAAGACAGGGGCCTTGGGAAAAACTGTTTTTT. Protein: CASRERQGPWEKLFF.

The chain couples TRBV6-2 or TRBV6-3 to TRBJ1-1, with TRBD1 as a possible D gene (6 bases). The CDR3 loop spans 16 amino acids. Germline-derived CDR1 and CDR2 are MNHEY and SVGEGT. The ends were cut back, 7 bases at V and 0 bases at J, with 18 bases in the middle. CDR3 protein: CASTAFRGAMNTEAFF. In DNA form, the CDR3 reads TGTGCCAGCACCGCTTTTCGGGGGGCGATGAACACTGAAGCTTTCTTT.

The chain employs TRBV11-3 and TRBJ2-7; a possible D gene is TRBD1 (5 bases). The ends were cut back, 1 base at V and 2 bases at J, with 15 bases in the middle. This CDR3 region has 16 residues. Germline V gives CDR1 SGHNT, CDR2 YENEEA. In nucleotides, the CDR3 is TGTGCCAGCAGCTTAGGGGTCGGCCAGGGCCCCTACGAGCAGTACGTC. Translating gives CASSLGVGQGPYEQYV.